Given below is one T cell receptor beta chain in context. The antigen remains undetermined. Sorting that relied on CD45RO/CCR7/CD25/CD127/CD95/CD27 yielded CD4+ naive, central memory, regulatory and stem cell-like memory cells. The V segment lost 5 bases and the J segment 1 base; nucleotides outside the gene matches: 4. The CDR3 length is 15 residues. Looked up from germline, CDR1 is KGHSH and CDR2 is LQKENI. The sample is drawn from a study of beta chain features in type 1 diabetes. Study in general: Sorted cells, 90 million to 120 million in number, were examined across all samples. Study-wide results and limits: Significant though moderate, a shortening of TCRB CDR3s appeared in all four CD4+ subsets of Type 1 diabetes patients. Comparison showed that naive, central memory and Treg TCRB repertoires appeared more similar among patients than among healthy donors.

Reverse transcription of all isolated RNA meant that expressed TCRB transcripts were sequenced. Only in-frame clones appear in the TCRdb table, and some are missing; sequencing was by immunoSEQ multiplex PCR. The table has about 190,000 clones, 7.8% seen once. The chain employs TRBV18 and TRBJ2-1, with 8 positions matching TRBD2. Material for sequencing was central memory CD4+ T cells from blood. The origin of this receptor is a woman between 40 and 55 years old with type 1 diabetes. CDR3 coding DNA: TGTGCCAGCTCATCCACTAGCGGATCCTACAATGAGCAGTTCTTC. Its protein product is CASSSTSGSYNEQFF.